What follows describes a single T cell receptor (beta chain). Its antigen is still unknown. TCRdb's copy holds only in-frame clones and misses some; the assay was immunoSEQ multiplex PCR. The sample has tens of thousands of clones, approximately 88% seen once. The data were taken from a study of T cells in localized non-small cell lung cancer. Whole-study findings and limits: Appearing in adjacent lung were a median about 50 of the top 100 tumor clones. Among the tissues sampled, uninvolved adjacent lung had the highest T cell clonality, above tumor. Heterogeneity remains possible because sequencing was limited to only one tumor region.

This CDR3 has 15 amino acids. The V gene's germline CDR1 is SGHTA and CDR2 FQGNSA. The V gene end was trimmed by 7 bases and the J gene end by 4 bases; junction bases not matched to a gene: 12. The specimen was peripheral blood mononuclear cells, collected before any cancer treatment. V is TRBV7-2 and J is TRBJ1-2, with 7 bases identical to TRBD1. The TCR comes from a man between 40 and 70 years old with stage III lung adenocarcinoma. CDR3 DNA sequence: TGTGCCAGCAACATTAAGGGGGACAGCCTCTATGGCTACACCTTC. Translated: CASNIKGDSLYGYTF.